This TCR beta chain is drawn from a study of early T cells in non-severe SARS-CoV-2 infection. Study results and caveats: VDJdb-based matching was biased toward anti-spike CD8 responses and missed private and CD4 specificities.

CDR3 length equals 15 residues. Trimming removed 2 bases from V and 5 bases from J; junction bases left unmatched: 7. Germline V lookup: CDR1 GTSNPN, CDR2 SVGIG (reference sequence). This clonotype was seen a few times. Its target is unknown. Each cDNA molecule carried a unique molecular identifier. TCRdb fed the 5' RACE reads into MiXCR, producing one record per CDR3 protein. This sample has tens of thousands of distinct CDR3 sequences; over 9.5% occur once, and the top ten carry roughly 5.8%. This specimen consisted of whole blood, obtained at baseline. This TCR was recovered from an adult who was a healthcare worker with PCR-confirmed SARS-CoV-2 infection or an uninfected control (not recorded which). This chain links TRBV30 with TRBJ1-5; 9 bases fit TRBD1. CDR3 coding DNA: TGTGCCTGGAGTAGGGGACAGGGATCCTATCAGCCCCAGCATTTT. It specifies CAWSRGQGSYQPQHF. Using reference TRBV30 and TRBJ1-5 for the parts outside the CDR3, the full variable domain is SQTIHQWPATLVQPVGSPLSLECTVEGTSNPNLYWYRQAAGRGLQLLFYSVGIGQISSEVPQNLSASRPQDRQFILSSKKLLLSDSGFYLCAWSRGQGSYQPQHFGDGTRLSIL.